Each of the 14 T cell receptor beta chains below was sequenced from the same sample in a study of T cells after yellow fever vaccination. TCRdb analysed the 5' RACE reads with MiXCR anew, one entry per CDR3 protein. The table has more than 300,000 distinct CDR3 sequences, around 10% seen once. Sequences were derived from CD4+ T cells sorted from PBMCs, sampled 45 days after the yellow fever booster vaccination. These receptors came from a man in his late teens or twenties who received the YFV17D yellow fever vaccine.

The V call is TRBV18, the J call TRBJ1-1; D gene ambiguous. V lost 5 bases to trimming and J lost 4 bases, with 14 bases between them. Germline V gene sequence: CDR1 KGHSH, CDR2 LQKENI. The CDR3 length is 14 residues. The CDR3 spells CASSGMEVSTEAFF. For the CDR3, the DNA is TGTGCCAGCTCAGGGATGGAGGTGAGCACTGAAGCTTTCTTT.

The V call is TRBV28, the J call TRBJ2-7, with D perhaps given as TRBD1 or TRBD2 (5 bases each). CDR1 is MDHEN, CDR2 SYDVKM, per germline. CDR3 length: 12 amino acids. The V end lost 10 bases, the J end lost 3 bases, and 13 bases lay between the germline ends. The CDR3 nucleotides read TGTGCCACCTCCGGGACGGTCTACGAGCAGTACGTC. This encodes CATSGTVYEQYV.

This clonotype was counted at least ten times. The J gene is TRBJ1-1, the V gene TRBV19, with D possibly being TRBD1 (5 bases). This CDR3 is 16 amino acids long. V lost 8 bases and J 1 base, leaving 20 bases between the germline ends. Looked up from germline, CDR1 is LNHDA and CDR2 is SQIVND (reference sequence). As DNA, the CDR3 is TGTGCCAGTCTAAACTTTGCAGGGTTGGGGAACACTGAAGCTTTCTTT. Translation gives CASLNFAGLGNTEAFF.

The chain recombines TRBV4-1 with TRBJ2-3; tentative D call: TRBD1 (5 bases). Trimming cost V 4 bases and J 4 bases, with 18 bases left between them. CDR3 length: 16 residues. CDR1 is MGHRA and CDR2 is YSYEKL in the germline V gene. CDR3 in amino acids: CASSRDSWGGADTQYF. CDR3 in DNA: TGCGCCAGCAGCCGCGACAGCTGGGGTGGCGCAGATACGCAGTATTTT.

The chain uses TRBV28 and TRBJ2-1; 7 bases match TRBD2. Germline V gives CDR1 MDHEN, CDR2 SYDVKM. The junction had 12 bases not matched to a gene; V was cut back by 4 bases and J by 0 bases. The CDR3 runs 18 residues. The CDR3, as DNA: TGTGCCAGCAGTTCCCCCCCTAGCGGCCGCTTCTCCTACAATGAGCAGTTCTTC. It codes for CASSSPPSGRFSYNEQFF.

The genes are TRBV5-1 and TRBJ2-1; D is unclear. CDR1 SGHRS and CDR2 YFSETQ come from the germline V gene. The V end lost 5 bases, the J end lost 1 base, and 13 bases lay between the germline ends. CDR3 size: 15 residues. CDR3 region: CASRVINPSYNEQFF. CDR3 coding DNA: TGCGCCAGCAGGGTAATAAATCCGTCCTACAATGAGCAGTTCTTC.

This clonotype was seen more than once but under ten times. J is TRBJ1-4 and V is TRBV3-1; D remains unclear. Deletions cut 1 base from V and 8 bases from J, with 8 bases between. The CDR3 totals 13 residues. Germline-derived CDR1 and CDR2 are LGHDT and YNNKEL (reference sequence). The CDR3 sequence is CASSQGAIEKLFF. The DNA for the CDR3 is TGTGCCAGCAGCCAAGGGGCAATCGAAAAACTGTTTTTT.

This clonotype was detected only a few times. The V gene is TRBV11-2, the J gene TRBJ2-2; D is tentatively TRBD1 or TRBD2 (5 bases each). CDR3 length: 14 residues. Germline CDR1 reads SGHAT; CDR2 reads FQNNGV. V was shortened by 6 bases and J by 3 bases, with 11 bases between the two germline ends. For the CDR3, the DNA is TGTGCCAGCAGTCAGGGACGGGACACCGGGGAGCTGTTTTTT. Its protein product is CASSQGRDTGELFF.

V is TRBV12-3 or TRBV12-4 and J is TRBJ1-5; TRBD1 is a possible D gene (6 bases). V was pared by 3 bases and J by 6 bases, with 21 bases between. The length of the CDR3 is 17 residues. As DNA, the CDR3 is TGTGCCAGCAGTTTTGGGGGAATACAGGGTAGGCGTCAGCCCCAGCATTTT. It yields the protein CASSFGGIQGRRQPQHF.

This clonotype was seen a handful of times. The genes are TRBV20-1 and TRBJ1-4; 7 nucleotides agree with TRBD1. CDR3 length equals 15 residues. Germline V gene sequence: CDR1 DFQATT, CDR2 SNEGSKA (reference sequence). With 0 bases clipped from V and 5 bases from J, the junction kept 6 bases outside the gene matches. The CDR3 is CSARDPGTENEKLFF. CDR3 nucleotides: TGCAGTGCTAGAGACCCAGGGACAGAGAATGAAAAACTGTTTTTT.

The rearrangement links TRBV20-1 to TRBJ2-5; D gene ambiguous. The CDR3 runs to 14 residues. The germline CDR1 and CDR2 sequences are DFQATT and SNEGSKA (reference sequence). The ends were cut back, 5 bases at V and 5 bases at J, with 18 bases in the middle. The CDR3 loop reads CSAASPNYKETQYF. The CDR3 region has the DNA TGCAGTGCTGCAAGCCCGAACTACAAGGAGACCCAGTACTTC.

This clonotype was seen only a few times. The rearrangement joins TRBV9 to TRBJ2-4, with D maybe TRBD1 (5 bases). Germline loops: CDR1 SGDLS, CDR2 YYNGEE. The CDR3 consists of 15 residues. Trimming left V 6 bases short and J 0 bases short, with 13 bases between. Written as DNA, the CDR3 is TGTGCCAGCATCGGTGACAGACTAGCCAAAAACATTCAGTACTTC. It is translated as CASIGDRLAKNIQYF.

This clonotype was recorded a few times. The J gene is TRBJ1-2, the V gene TRBV5-4; 8 bases are shared with TRBD1. The CDR3 covers 13 residues. Germline V CDR1 and CDR2: SGHNT, YYREEE (reference sequence). V shed 6 bases and J 2 bases; nucleotides not matched to a gene: 3. Written as DNA, the CDR3 is TGTGCCAGCAACGACAGGGGCAACTATGGCTACACCTTC. It is translated as CASNDRGNYGYTF.

The chain joins TRBV5-1 to TRBJ2-5; 10 bases agree with TRBD2. CDR1 and CDR2 (germline): SGHRS, YFSETQ. The CDR3 consists of 16 residues. Trimming cost V 4 bases and J 2 bases; bases outside gene matches: 8. The CDR3 bases are TGCGCCAGCAGCGATCCCGGACTAGCGGCGCAAGAGACCCAGTACTTC. Protein: CASSDPGLAAQETQYF. Supplemented by reference TRBV5-1 and TRBJ2-5, the full variable domain reads KAGVTQTPRYLIKTRGQQVTLSCSPISGHRSVSWYQQTPGQGLQFLFEYFSETQRNKGNFPGRFSGRQFSNSRSEMNVSTLELGDSALYLCASSDPGLAAQETQYFGPGTRLLVL.